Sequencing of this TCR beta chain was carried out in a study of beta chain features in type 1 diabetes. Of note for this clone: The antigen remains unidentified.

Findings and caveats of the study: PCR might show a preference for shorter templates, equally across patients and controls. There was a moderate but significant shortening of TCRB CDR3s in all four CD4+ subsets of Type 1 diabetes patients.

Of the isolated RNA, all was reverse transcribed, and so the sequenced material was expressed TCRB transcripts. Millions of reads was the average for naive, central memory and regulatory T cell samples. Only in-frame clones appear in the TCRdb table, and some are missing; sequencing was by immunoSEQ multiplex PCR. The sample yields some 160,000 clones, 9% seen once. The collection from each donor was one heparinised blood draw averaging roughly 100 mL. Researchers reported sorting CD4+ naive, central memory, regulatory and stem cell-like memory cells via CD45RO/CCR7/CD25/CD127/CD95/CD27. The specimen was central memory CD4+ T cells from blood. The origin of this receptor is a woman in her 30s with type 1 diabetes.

The CDR3 region is CASARSGLYGYTF. DNA of the CDR3: TGTGCCAGTGCCCGATCGGGTCTCTATGGCTACACCTTC. The genes are TRBV19 and TRBJ1-2; D remains ambiguous. CDR1 is LNHDA and CDR2 is SQIVND in the germline V gene (reference sequence). V was cut by 8 bases and J by 4 bases, with 14 bases left in between. CDR3 size: 13 residues.